The T cell receptor (beta chain) under discussion was sequenced for a study of blood T cell repertoires in COVID-19 (TCRdb year 2020). Some background on the complete study: Samples from collaborators originated in the United States, Italy and Spain and spanned both the acute and convalescent phases of COVID-19. The material from the prospective study consisted of cDNA or gDNA derived from T cells, B-cell-depleted T cells, or PBMCs. Deeply sampled blood TCRbeta repertoires from subjects exposed to, actively infected with, or recovered from COVID-19 were included in the dataset. The repertoires were released in a freely available public database intended as a resource for research on the immune response to SARS-CoV-2. The samples were drawn from two sources: the first 160 participants of the ongoing ImmuneRACE study, and about 1,300 subjects contributed by 6 global collaborators. Nearly every sample came with metadata listing a de-identified subject ID, COVID-19 status, age in years and sex. HLA class I and class II types, where available, came from metadata supplied by the sample provider rather than from assay-based typing. Results and caveats for the whole study, not just this receptor: The amount of clinical and demographic metadata varied by source and participant and was provided uncurated.

Of note for this clone: Its target antigen remains unknown. Base qualities were left out, and no much larger clone turns up one base away.

The collaborating institutions used their own protocols to collect whole blood in K2EDTA tubes. For TCRbeta analysis, collaborators shipped samples as frozen whole blood, isolated PBMCs, or DNA extracted from either of those sample types. From its cysteine to its phenylalanine, the CDR3 spans 13 amino acids. The read is trimmed to its CDR3 DNA, 39 bases read in frame from base 1. At the junction V is shortened by 3 bases and J by 6 bases, with 11 bases in between. TCRbeta CDR3 regions were amplified from genomic DNA using the immunoSEQ Assay, a bias-controlled multiplex PCR. The original pipeline was this. Nucleated cell counts per sample were estimated from amplification of reference gene primers within the assay. To quantify the absolute abundance of each unique TCRbeta CDR3 rearrangement, sequence reads were collapsed and filtered. For each sample, productive Simpson clonality was calculated as the square root of Simpson's diversity index across productive rearrangements. TCRdb holds this immuneACCESS table with in-frame rearrangements only. Some clones are missing; in checked studies, unresolved V genes explain under half, and the rest has no known cause. V, J and clone size were drawn from that table, and D and trimming were deduced from the DNA. The sample table contains approximately 200,000 clones; only one count was recorded for over 80% of them. The top ten clones comprise approximately 5% of the sample.

This receptor was identified in a human donor in a cohort sampled during active COVID-19. Sequences were obtained from peripheral blood. The V and J segments used are TRBV12-3 or TRBV12-4 and TRBJ1-1; a weak D assignment points to TRBD1 (5 bases agree). The CDR3 amino acid sequence is: CASSLFAGAEAFF. The nucleotide sequence reads TGTGCCAGCAGTTTGTTTGCGGGGGCTGAAGCTTTCTTT.